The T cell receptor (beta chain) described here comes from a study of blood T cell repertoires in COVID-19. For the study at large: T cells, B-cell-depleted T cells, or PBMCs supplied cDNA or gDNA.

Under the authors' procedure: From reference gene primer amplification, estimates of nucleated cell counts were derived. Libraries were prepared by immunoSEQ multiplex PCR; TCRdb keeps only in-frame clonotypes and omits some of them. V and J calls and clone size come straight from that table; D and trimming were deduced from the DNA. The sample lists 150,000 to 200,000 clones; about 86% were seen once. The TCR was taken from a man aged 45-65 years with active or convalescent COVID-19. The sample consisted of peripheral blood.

In DNA form, the CDR3 reads TGTGCCAGCAGCAGTGGGACAGGGCGTCTCAGCTACGAGCAGTACTTC. Translating it yields CASSSGTGRLSYEQYF. The genes are TRBV11-2 and TRBJ2-7, with TRBD1 identical over 9 bases. Trimming removed 5 bases from V and 3 bases from J; junction bases left unmatched: 11. The CDR3 covers 16 residues. Per germline, CDR1 SGHAT and CDR2 FQNNGV. Full variable domain (remainder filled in from reference TRBV11-2 and TRBJ2-7): EAGVAQSPRYKIIEKRQSVAFWCNPISGHATLYWYQQILGQGPKLLIQFQNNGVVDDSQLPKDRFSAERLKGVDSTLKIQPAKLEDSAVYLCASSSGTGRLSYEQYFGPGTRLTVT.